This TCR beta chain comes out of a study of T cell responses to AZD1222 COVID-19 vaccine. Whole-study findings and limits: Females outnumbered males among donors, who were mostly white British; clonal diversity was possibly underestimated.

Germline CDR1 is KGHDR and CDR2 is SFDVKD. V lost 8 bases and J lost 2; bases outside the gene matches: 6. CDR3 size: 15 residues. Libraries were prepared by immunoSEQ multiplex PCR; TCRdb keeps only in-frame clonotypes and omits some of them. The data hold 140,000 to 150,000 clones, with approximately 90% observed a single time. With respect to this clone: Its specificity is not known.

Specimen: peripheral blood, collected on day 0 of AZD1222 vaccination. The source of this sequence is an adult in good health. The chain carries TRBV24-1 and TRBJ2-4, with 9 bases lining up with TRBD1. The CDR3 DNA reads TGTGCCACCAATAGACAGGGGGGTACCAAAAACATTCAGTACTTC. Translation gives CATNRQGGTKNIQYF.